This TCR beta chain was captured in a study of blood T cell repertoires in COVID-19. Across about two dozen US areas, participants ranged in age from 18 to 89 years. Participant reports of clinical history set cohort assignment. Recovered status in Cohort 3 required two negative PCRs, clearance, or symptom resolution. Assay used: immunoSEQ multiplex PCR; TCRdb lists only in-frame clones, some missing. The repertoire holds 250,000 to 350,000 clones, with about 85% as singletons. Specimen: PBMCs or T cells enriched from blood (not recorded which). The sequence derives from a woman between 25 and 40 years old who had recovered from COVID-19.

As DNA, the CDR3 is TGTGCCAGCAGCACAAGGGACAAAGAGACCCAGTACTTC. As protein: CASSTRDKETQYF. V gene TRBV11-1 combines with J gene TRBJ2-5, with D possibly TRBD1 on 6 matching bases. From germline, CDR1 is SGHAT and CDR2 FQDESV (reference sequence). V dropped 5 bases and J dropped 3 bases, with 10 bases sitting between them. The CDR3 contains 13 residues.